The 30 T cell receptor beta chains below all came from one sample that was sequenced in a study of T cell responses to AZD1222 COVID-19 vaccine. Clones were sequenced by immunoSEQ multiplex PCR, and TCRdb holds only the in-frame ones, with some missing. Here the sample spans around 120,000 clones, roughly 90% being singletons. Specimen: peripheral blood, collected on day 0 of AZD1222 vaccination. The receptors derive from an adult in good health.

CDR3 in DNA: TGTGCCAGTAGTCCATGGCAGGGAAGCAATCAGCCCCAGCATTTT. It translates to CASSPWQGSNQPQHF. This sequence joins TRBV19 and TRBJ1-5, with a weak D call TRBD1 (5 bases). This CDR3 is built from 15 residues. From germline, CDR1 is LNHDA and CDR2 SQIVND (reference sequence). The V and J ends lost 5 bases and 1 base respectively, with 12 bases between them.

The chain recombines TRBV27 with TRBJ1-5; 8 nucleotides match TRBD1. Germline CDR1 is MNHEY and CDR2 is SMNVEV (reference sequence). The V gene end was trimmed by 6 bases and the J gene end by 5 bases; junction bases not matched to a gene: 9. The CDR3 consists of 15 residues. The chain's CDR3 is CASRPGQGSHQPQHF. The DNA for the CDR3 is TGTGCCAGCAGACCCGGACAGGGTAGTCATCAGCCCCAGCATTTT.

Here the CDR3 DNA reads TGCAGCGTTGAAGGACTGGGACAGGGAGGTACCGAAGCTTTCTTT. It translates to CSVEGLGQGGTEAFF. The chain employs TRBV29-1 and TRBJ1-1; the match to TRBD1 covers 9 bases. Germline V CDR1 and CDR2: SQVTM, ANQGSEA. With V trimmed by 1 base and J by 8 bases, 11 bases remained unmatched. The CDR3 is 15 residues long.

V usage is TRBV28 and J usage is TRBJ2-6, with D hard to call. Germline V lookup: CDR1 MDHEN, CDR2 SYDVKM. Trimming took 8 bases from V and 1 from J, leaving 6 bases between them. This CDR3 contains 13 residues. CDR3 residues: CASGPSGANVLTF. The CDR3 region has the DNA TGTGCCAGCGGCCCTTCTGGGGCCAACGTCCTGACTTTC.

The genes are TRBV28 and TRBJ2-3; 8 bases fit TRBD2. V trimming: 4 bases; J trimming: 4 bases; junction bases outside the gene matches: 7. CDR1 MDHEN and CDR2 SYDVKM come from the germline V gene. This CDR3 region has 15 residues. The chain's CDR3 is CASSYGRALADTQYF. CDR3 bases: TGTGCCAGCAGTTACGGGAGGGCCCTGGCAGATACGCAGTATTTT.

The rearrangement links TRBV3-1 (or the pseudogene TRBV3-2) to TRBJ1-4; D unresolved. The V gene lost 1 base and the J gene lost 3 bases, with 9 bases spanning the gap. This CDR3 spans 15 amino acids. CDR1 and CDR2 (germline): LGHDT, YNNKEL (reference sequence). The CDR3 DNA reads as TGTGCCAGCAGCCAAGGAGTTTCGGCTAATGAAAAACTGTTTTTT. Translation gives CASSQGVSANEKLFF.

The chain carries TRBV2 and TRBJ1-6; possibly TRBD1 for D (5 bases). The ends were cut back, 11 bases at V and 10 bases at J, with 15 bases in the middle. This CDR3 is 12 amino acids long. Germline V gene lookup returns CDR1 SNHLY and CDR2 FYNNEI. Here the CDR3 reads CAGRSRESPLHF. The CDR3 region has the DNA TGTGCCGGAAGAAGCAGGGAATCACCCCTCCACTTT.

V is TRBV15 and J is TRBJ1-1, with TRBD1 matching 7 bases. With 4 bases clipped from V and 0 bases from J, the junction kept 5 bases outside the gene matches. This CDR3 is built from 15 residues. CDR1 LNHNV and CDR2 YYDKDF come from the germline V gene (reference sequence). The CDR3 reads CATSTGTAMNTEAFF. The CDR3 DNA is TGTGCCACCAGCACCGGGACAGCCATGAACACTGAAGCTTTCTTT.

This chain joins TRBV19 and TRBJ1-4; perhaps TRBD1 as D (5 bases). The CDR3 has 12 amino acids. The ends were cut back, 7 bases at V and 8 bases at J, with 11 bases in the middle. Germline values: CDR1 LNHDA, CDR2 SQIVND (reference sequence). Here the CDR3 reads CASTYGGEKLFF. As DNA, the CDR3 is TGTGCCAGTACCTATGGGGGGGAAAAACTGTTTTTT.

CDR3 sequence reads: CASSSPGTLTYEQYF. In nucleotides, the CDR3 is TGTGCCAGCAGCTCGCCCGGGACACTAACCTACGAGCAGTACTTC. The rearrangement uses TRBV13 and TRBJ2-7; the D gene is possibly TRBD1 (6 bases). CDR3 length: 15 residues. V dropped 4 bases and J dropped 2 bases, with 15 bases sitting between them. In germline, CDR1 is PRHDT, CDR2 FYEKMQ (reference sequence).

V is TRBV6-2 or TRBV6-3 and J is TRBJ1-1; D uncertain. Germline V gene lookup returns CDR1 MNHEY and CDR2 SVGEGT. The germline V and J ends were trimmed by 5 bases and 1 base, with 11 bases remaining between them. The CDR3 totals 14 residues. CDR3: CASSPRFRNTEAFF. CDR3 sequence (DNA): TGTGCCAGCAGTCCGCGGTTCCGGAACACTGAAGCTTTCTTT.

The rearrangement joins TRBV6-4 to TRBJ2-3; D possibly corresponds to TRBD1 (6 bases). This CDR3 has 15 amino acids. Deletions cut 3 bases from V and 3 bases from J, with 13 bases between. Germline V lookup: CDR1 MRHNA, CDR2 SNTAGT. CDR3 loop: CASSEWGLATDTQYF. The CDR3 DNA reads TGTGCCAGCAGTGAGTGGGGGCTGGCGACAGATACGCAGTATTTT.

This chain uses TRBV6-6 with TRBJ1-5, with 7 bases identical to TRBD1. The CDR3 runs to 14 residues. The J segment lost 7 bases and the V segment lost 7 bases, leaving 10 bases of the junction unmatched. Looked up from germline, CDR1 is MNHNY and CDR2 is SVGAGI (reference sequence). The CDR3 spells CASNPRQGVQPQHF. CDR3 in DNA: TGTGCCAGCAACCCAAGACAGGGTGTACAGCCCCAGCATTTT.

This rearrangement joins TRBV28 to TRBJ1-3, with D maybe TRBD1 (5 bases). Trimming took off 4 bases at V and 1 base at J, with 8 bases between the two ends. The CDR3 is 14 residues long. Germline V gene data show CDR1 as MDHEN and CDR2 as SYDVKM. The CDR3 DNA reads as TGTGCCAGCAGTTGGGGCGGGTCTGGAAACACCATATATTTT. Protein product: CASSWGGSGNTIYF.

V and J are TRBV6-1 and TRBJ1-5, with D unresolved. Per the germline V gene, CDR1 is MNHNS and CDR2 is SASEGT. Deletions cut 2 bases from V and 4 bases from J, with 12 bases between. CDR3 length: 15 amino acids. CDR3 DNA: TGTGCCAGCAGTGAACACGGGAAGTCTAATCAGCCCCAGCATTTT. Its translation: CASSEHGKSNQPQHF.

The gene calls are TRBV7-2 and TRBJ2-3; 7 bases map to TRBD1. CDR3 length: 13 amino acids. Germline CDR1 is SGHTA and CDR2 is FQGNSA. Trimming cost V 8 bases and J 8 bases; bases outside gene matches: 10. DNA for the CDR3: TGTGCCAGCTCTACAGGGGACCAAGGTACGCAGTATTTT. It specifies CASSTGDQGTQYF.

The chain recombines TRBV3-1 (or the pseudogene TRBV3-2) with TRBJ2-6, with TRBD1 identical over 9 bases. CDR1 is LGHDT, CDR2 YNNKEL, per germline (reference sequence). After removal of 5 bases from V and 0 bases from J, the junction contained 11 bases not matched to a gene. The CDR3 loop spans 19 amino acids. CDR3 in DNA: TGTGCCAGCAGCTTAGCCCCCGGGACAGGGTTCTCTGGGGCCAACGTCCTGACTTTC. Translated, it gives CASSLAPGTGFSGANVLTF.

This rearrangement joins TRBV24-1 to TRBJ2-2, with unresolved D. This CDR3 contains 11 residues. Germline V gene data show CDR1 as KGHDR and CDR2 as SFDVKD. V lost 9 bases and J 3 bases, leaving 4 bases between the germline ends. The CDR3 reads CATGDTGELFF. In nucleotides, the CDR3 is TGTGCCACCGGAGACACCGGGGAGCTGTTTTTT.

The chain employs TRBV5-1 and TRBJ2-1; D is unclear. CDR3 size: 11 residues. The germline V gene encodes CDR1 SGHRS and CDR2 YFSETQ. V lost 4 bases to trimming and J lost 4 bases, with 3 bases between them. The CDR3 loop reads CASSEYNEQFF. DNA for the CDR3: TGCGCCAGCAGCGAATACAATGAGCAGTTCTTC.

This CDR3 reads CASGQTGKMGGYTF. The CDR3 coding sequence is TGTGCCAGCGGGCAGACAGGGAAAATGGGTGGCTACACCTTC. This chain links TRBV6-5 with TRBJ1-2, with TRBD1 matching 7 bases. The V and J ends lost 8 bases and 7 bases, in that order; junction bases with no gene match: 13. This CDR3 has 14 residues. CDR1 is MNHEY and CDR2 is SVGAGI in the germline V gene.

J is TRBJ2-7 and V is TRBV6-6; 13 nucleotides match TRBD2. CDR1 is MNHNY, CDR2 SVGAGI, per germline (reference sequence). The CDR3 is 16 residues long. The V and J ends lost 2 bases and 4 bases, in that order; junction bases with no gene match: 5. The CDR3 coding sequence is TGTGCCAGCAGTTACACTCGACTAGCGGGGGGTTACGAGCAGTACTTC. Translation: CASSYTRLAGGYEQYF.

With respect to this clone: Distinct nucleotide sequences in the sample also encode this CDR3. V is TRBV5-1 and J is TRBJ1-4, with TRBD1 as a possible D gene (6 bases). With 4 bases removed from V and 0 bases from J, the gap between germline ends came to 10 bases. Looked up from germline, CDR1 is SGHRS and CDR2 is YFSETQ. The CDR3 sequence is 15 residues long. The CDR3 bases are TGCGCCAGCAGCACGACAGGAGCAACTAATGAAAAACTGTTTTTT. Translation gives CASSTTGATNEKLFF.

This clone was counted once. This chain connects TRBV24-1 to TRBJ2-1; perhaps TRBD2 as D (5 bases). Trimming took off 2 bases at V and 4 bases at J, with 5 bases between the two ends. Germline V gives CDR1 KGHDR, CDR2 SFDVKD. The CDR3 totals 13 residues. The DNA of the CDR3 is TGTGCCACCAGTGATTGGGAGTACAATGAGCAGTTCTTC. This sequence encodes CATSDWEYNEQFF.

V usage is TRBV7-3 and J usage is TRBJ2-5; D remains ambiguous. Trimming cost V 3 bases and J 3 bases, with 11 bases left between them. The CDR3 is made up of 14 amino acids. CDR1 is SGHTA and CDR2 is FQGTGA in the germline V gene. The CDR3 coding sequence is TGTGCCAGCAGCTTCCTCAACAATAAAGAGACCCAGTACTTC. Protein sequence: CASSFLNNKETQYF.

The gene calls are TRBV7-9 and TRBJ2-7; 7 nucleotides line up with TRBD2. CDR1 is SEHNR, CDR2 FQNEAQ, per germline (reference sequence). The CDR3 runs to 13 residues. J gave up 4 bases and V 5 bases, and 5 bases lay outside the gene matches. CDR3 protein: CASSPSGRYEQYF. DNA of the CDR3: TGTGCCAGCAGCCCTAGCGGAAGGTACGAGCAGTACTTC.

The CDR3 spells CASRTGSGAPLHF. The CDR3 DNA reads TGCGCCAGCAGGACAGGGTCGGGGGCACCCCTCCACTTT. V gene TRBV5-1 combines with J gene TRBJ1-6, with TRBD1 matching 7 bases. The CDR3 covers 13 residues. Germline values: CDR1 SGHRS, CDR2 YFSETQ. The trim removed 5 bases at V and 11 bases at J, leaving 7 bases unmatched.

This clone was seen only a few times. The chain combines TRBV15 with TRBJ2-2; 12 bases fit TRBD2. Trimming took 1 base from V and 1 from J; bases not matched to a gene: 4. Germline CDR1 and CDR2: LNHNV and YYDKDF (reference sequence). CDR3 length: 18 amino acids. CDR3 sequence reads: CATSRVGLAGRNTGELFF. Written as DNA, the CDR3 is TGTGCCACCAGCAGAGTCGGACTAGCGGGGCGGAACACCGGGGAGCTGTTTTTT.

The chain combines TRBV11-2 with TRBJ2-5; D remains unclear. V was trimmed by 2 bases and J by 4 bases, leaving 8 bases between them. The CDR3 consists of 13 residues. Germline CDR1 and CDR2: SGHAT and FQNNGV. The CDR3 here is CASSLQERETQYF. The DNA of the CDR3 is TGTGCCAGCAGCTTACAGGAGCGAGAGACCCAGTACTTC.

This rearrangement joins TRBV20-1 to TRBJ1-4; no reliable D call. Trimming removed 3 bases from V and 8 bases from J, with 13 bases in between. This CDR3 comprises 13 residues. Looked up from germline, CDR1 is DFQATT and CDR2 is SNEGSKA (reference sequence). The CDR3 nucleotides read TGCAGTGCTAGTTTGGGAGGGTGGGAAAAACTGTTTTTT. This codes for CSASLGGWEKLFF.

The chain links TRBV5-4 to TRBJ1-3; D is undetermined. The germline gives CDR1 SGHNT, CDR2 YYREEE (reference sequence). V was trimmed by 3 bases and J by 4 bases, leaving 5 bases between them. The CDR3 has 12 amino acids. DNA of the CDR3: TGTGCCAGCAGCTCGGGAGGAAACACCATATATTTT. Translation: CASSSGGNTIYF.